This is a list of T cell receptor beta chains from one sample in a study of PD-1 blockade in classical Hodgkin lymphoma. TCRdb's table, derived via immunoSEQ multiplex PCR, lists solely in-frame clones and lacks some. The table includes roughly 30,000 clones, roughly 80% detected once. The source material was CD4+ T cells from blood, sampled before the fourth cycle of nivolumab. Receptors originate from a human donor with classical Hodgkin lymphoma. Each CDR3 is given with its conserved first and last residue. A D gene is named only where the DNA matches it firmly. For some rows the clone size is stated as once, few or many, or as a class when expanded; others skip it.

d_call j_call clone_size cdr3_length v_call cdr3_nt cdr3_aa
- TRBJ2-1 - 13 TRBV19 TGTGCCAGTAGTATAGTACGGGGGCGGGAGCAGTTCTTC CASSIVRGREQFF
- TRBJ1-5 - 15 TRBV5-5 TGTGCCAGCAGCTTCGGTTCAGGGCCCTTGAGGCCCCAGCATTTT CASSFGSGPLRPQHF
TRBD1 TRBJ2-3 - 15 TRBV5-8 TGTGCCAGCAGCGTTGACAGGGGAGGACCAGATACGCAGTATTTT CASSVDRGGPDTQYF
- TRBJ2-1 - 15 TRBV6-5 TGTGCCAGCAACCCCAGTTGGGGGGCAGGGGATGAGCAGTTCTTC CASNPSWGAGDEQFF
TRBD2 TRBJ2-5 - 15 TRBV7-9 TGTGCCAGCAGCTCTCCTTGGGGGGGTTACGAGACCCAGTACTTC CASSSPWGGYETQYF
- TRBJ1-1 - 16 TRBV6-6 TGTGCCAGCAGTCCGACAGCCCAAAACATGAACACTGAAGCTTTCTTT CASSPTAQNMNTEAFF
- TRBJ2-3 - 14 TRBV10-3 TGTGCCATCAGTGTTGGAGGGTCGAAAGATACGCAGTATTTT CAISVGGSKDTQYF
- TRBJ1-1 once 11 TRBV7-9 TGTGCCAGCAGCCGAGGGGCTGAAGCTTTCTTT CASSRGAEAFF
- TRBJ2-3 - 17 TRBV5-4 TGTGCCAGCAGTGGGCCTGTGTCGGCTCACGGCACAGATACGCAGTATTTT CASSGPVSAHGTDTQYF
- TRBJ2-2 - 16 TRBV18 TGTGCCAGCTCACCCCCCGGACGGGCGAACACCGGGGAGCTGTTTTTT CASSPPGRANTGELFF
- TRBJ2-1 once 16 TRBV7-3 TGTGCCAGCAGCTTAAATATGGAGGACGGGTACAATGAGCAGTTCTTC CASSLNMEDGYNEQFF
- TRBJ2-1 - 14 TRBV7-2 TGTGCCAGCAGCTTCTTCGGGGGTCACAATGAGCAGTTCTTC CASSFFGGHNEQFF
TRBD1 TRBJ2-7 - 12 TRBV5-4 TGTGCCAGCAGCTCGGGACAGAGGGAGCAGTACTTC CASSSGQREQYF
TRBD1 TRBJ1-3 - 16 TRBV11-2 TGTGCCAGCAGCTTTATACAGGGGAATTCTGGAAACACCATATATTTT CASSFIQGNSGNTIYF
- TRBJ1-4 - 15 TRBV15 TGTGCCACCAGCAGAGAGGGGGCGTGGAATGAAAAACTGTTTTTT CATSREGAWNEKLFF
TRBD1 TRBJ1-2 - 15 TRBV7-2 TGTGCCAGCAGCCCTGGGACAGGGGAACGGTATGGCTACACCTTC CASSPGTGERYGYTF
TRBD1 TRBJ1-4 - 12 TRBV30 TGTGCCTGGATGACAGGGCGGGGAAAACTGTTTTTT CAWMTGRGKLFF
TRBD1 TRBJ2-1 few 13 TRBV10-3 TGTGCCATCAATGGCAACAGGGGGGAAGGGCAGTTCTTC CAINGNRGEGQFF
- TRBJ2-7 - 13 TRBV7-2 TGTGCCAGCAGCTTAGCGTTTCGGTCCGAGCAGTACTTC CASSLAFRSEQYF
- TRBJ2-3 - 15 TRBV6-6 TGTGCCAGCAGCCCCCCGGGAAAAAGTACGGGTACGCAGTATTTT CASSPPGKSTGTQYF